This TCR beta chain was recovered during a study of beta chain features in type 1 diabetes. Study-wide results and limits: Across all four CD4+ subsets, people with type 1 diabetes showed modestly shorter TCRB CDR3s.

V was pared by 4 bases and J by 5 bases, with 9 bases of the junction left unmatched. The V gene's germline CDR1 is SQVTM and CDR2 ANQGSEA. The CDR3 runs to 14 residues. The entirety of the isolated RNA underwent reverse transcription, so expressed TCRB transcripts were sequenced. Sequenced by immunoSEQ multiplex PCR; TCRdb stores in-frame clones only, minus some. The sample includes about 650,000 clones, around 12% of them seen just once. In its sample, this clone was seen a few times. Its target is not known. Only one heparinised blood draw was taken per donor, and its volume averaged about 120 mL. This clonotype was sampled from a man under 40 with type 1 diabetes. This chain uses TRBV29-1 with TRBJ2-5; the match to TRBD1 covers 8 bases. Sequencing input: naive CD4+ T cells from blood. CDR3 in amino acids: CSVGPGGVGETQYF. The CDR3 nucleotides are TGCAGCGTTGGTCCAGGGGGCGTTGGTGAGACCCAGTACTTC.